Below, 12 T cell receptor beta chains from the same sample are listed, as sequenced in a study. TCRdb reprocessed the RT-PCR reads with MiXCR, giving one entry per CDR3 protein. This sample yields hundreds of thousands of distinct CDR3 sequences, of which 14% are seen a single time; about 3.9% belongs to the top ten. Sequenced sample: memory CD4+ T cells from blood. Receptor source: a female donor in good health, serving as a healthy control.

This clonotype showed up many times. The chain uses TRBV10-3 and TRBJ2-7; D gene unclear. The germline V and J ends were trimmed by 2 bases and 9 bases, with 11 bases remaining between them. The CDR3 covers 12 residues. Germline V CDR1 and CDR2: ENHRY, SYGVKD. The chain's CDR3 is CAISEADPVQYF. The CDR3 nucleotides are TGTGCCATCAGTGAGGCTGACCCAGTGCAGTACTTC.

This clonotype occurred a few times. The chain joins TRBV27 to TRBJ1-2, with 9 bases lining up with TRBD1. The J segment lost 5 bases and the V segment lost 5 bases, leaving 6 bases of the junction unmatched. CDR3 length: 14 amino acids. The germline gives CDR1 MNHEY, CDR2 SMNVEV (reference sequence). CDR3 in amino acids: CASSRDRVRYGYTF. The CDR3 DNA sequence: TGTGCCAGCAGTCGGGACAGGGTGCGGTATGGCTACACCTTC.

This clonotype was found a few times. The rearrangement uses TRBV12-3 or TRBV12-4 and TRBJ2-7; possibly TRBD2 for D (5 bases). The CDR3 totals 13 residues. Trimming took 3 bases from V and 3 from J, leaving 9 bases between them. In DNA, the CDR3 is TGTGCCAGCAGTTTGTACGCGGGCTACGAGCAGTACTTC. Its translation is CASSLYAGYEQYF.

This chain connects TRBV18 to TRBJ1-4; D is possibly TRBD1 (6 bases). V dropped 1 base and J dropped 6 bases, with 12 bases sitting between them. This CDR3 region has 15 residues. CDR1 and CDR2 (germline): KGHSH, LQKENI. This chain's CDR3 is CASSPLGGGDEKLFF. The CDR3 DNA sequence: TGTGCCAGCTCACCACTAGGAGGGGGTGATGAAAAACTGTTTTTT. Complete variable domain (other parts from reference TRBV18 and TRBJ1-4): NAGVMQNPRHLVRRRGQEARLRCSPMKGHSHVYWYRQLPEEGLKFMVYLQKENIIDESGMPKERFSAEFPKEGPSILRIQQVVRGDSAAYFCASSPLGGGDEKLFFGSGTQLSVL.

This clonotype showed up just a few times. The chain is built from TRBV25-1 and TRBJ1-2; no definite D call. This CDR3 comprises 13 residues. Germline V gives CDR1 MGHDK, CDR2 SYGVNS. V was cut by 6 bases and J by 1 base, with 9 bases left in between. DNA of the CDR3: TGTGCCAGCAGGACCGACATTAACTATGGCTACACCTTC. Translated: CASRTDINYGYTF.

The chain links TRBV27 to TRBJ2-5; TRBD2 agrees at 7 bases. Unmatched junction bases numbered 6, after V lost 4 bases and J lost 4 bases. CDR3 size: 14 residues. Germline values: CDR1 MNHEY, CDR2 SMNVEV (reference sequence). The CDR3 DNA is TGTGCCAGCAGTTGGAGAGCGGGAACAGAGACCCAGTACTTC. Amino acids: CASSWRAGTETQYF.

The CDR3 loop is CSARSGSKETQYF. The CDR3 DNA sequence: TGCAGTGCTCGGTCGGGGTCGAAAGAGACCCAGTACTTC. The rearrangement links TRBV20-1 to TRBJ2-5; tentative D call: TRBD2 (5 bases). The germline gives CDR1 DFQATT, CDR2 SNEGSKA (reference sequence). The V gene lost 5 bases and the J gene lost 3 bases, with 13 bases spanning the gap. The CDR3 extends over 13 amino acids.

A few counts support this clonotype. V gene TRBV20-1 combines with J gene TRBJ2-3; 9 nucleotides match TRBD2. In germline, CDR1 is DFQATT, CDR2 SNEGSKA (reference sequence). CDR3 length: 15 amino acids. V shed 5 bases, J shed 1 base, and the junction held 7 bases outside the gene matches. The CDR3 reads CSAPIRTSGTDTQYF. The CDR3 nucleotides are TGCAGTGCTCCCATCAGGACTAGCGGCACAGATACGCAGTATTTT.

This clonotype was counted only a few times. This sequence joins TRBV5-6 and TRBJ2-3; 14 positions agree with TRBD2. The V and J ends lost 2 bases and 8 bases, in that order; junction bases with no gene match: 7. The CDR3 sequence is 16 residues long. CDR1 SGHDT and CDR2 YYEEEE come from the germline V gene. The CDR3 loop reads CASSFGTSGRYGTQYF. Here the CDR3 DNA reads TGTGCCAGCAGCTTTGGGACTAGCGGGAGATATGGTACGCAGTATTTT.

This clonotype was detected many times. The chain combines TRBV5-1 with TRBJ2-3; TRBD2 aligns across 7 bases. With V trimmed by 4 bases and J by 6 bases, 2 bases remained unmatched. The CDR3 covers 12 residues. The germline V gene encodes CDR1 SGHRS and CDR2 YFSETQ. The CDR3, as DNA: TGCGCCAGCAGCAATAGCGGGGATACGCAGTATTTT. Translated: CASSNSGDTQYF.

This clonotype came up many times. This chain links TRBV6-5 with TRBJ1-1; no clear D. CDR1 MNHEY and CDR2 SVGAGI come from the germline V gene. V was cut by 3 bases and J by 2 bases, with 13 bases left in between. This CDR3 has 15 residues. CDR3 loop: CASSYDTVTNTEAFF. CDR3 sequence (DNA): TGTGCCAGCAGTTATGATACGGTTACTAACACTGAAGCTTTCTTT.

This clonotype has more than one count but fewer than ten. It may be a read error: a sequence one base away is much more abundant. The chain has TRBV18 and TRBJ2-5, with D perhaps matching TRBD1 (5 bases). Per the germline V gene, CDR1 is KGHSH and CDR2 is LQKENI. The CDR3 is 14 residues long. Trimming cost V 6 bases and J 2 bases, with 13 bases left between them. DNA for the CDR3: TGTGCCAGCTCCAACAGGCGGATACAAGAGACCCAGTACTTC. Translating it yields CASSNRRIQETQYF.